A selection of T cell receptor beta chains follows, all from one sample in a study of blood T cell repertoires in COVID-19. Clones were sequenced by immunoSEQ multiplex PCR, and TCRdb holds only the in-frame ones, with some missing. The sample contains some 240,000 clones, 82% of which appear only once. Sequenced material: peripheral blood. The receptor source for this set is an older woman with active or convalescent COVID-19. Each CDR3 is given with its conserved first and last residue. The D gene is left open where the match is weak. The listing skips clone size in some rows; elsewhere it reads once, few, many or a size class.

clone size	D gene	V gene	J gene	CDR3 protein	CDR3 DNA
-	-	TRBV5-6	TRBJ1-3	CASSKAGLGNTIYF	TGTGCCAGCAGTAAGGCAGGCCTTGGAAACACCATATATTTT
-	TRBD2	TRBV7-8	TRBJ2-5	CASSLVSGGPAEDF	TGTGCCAGCAGCTTAGTTAGCGGGGGGCCGGCGGAGGACTTC
-	TRBD1	TRBV3-1/TRBV3-2	TRBJ1-1	CASRDSVQGAEAFF	TGTGCCAGCAGGGACTCGGTTCAGGGGGCTGAAGCTTTCTTT
-	-	TRBV4-1	TRBJ2-5	CASSQVESAGAGAKGQETQYF	TGCGCCAGCAGCCAAGTAGAGTCCGCAGGGGCAGGAGCTAAAGGGCAAGAGACCCAGTACTTC
-	TRBD1	TRBV6-1	TRBJ2-3	CASRNRDRGSDTQYF	TGTGCCAGCAGGAACCGGGACAGGGGTTCAGATACGCAGTATTTT
-	-	TRBV7-9	TRBJ1-4	CASSSPGDAEKLFF	TGTGCCAGCAGCTCTCCAGGGGACGCGGAAAAACTGTTTTTT
-	TRBD1	TRBV5-1	TRBJ1-2	CASSLGDSGYTF	TGCGCCAGCAGCCTGGGGGACAGTGGCTACACCTTC
-	-	TRBV10-3	TRBJ2-7	CAATGGLASYEQYF	TGTGCCGCTACTGGTGGGCTGGCATCCTACGAGCAGTACTTC
-	TRBD2	TRBV7-9	TRBJ2-1	CASSLRTSGGLEEQFF	TGTGCCAGCAGCTTAAGGACTAGCGGGGGGCTGGAAGAGCAGTTCTTC
-	-	TRBV11-2	TRBJ2-7	CASSWERQAFSYEQYF	TGTGCCAGCAGCTGGGAAAGACAGGCCTTCTCCTACGAGCAGTACTTC
-	TRBD1	TRBV6-6	TRBJ1-2	CASSYSVQGGKDGYTF	TGTGCCAGCAGTTACTCGGTTCAGGGGGGAAAGGATGGCTACACCTTC
-	TRBD2	TRBV5-4	TRBJ2-5	CASSGGLAGQETQYF	TGTGCCAGCAGCGGGGGACTAGCGGGACAAGAGACCCAGTACTTC
-	-	TRBV29-1	TRBJ1-4	CSVSGIPNEKLFF	TGCAGCGTTTCAGGGATACCAAATGAAAAACTGTTTTTT
-	TRBD2	TRBV6-5	TRBJ2-1	CASSYSAVAGYNEQFF	TGTGCCAGCAGTTACTCCGCGGTAGCGGGCTACAATGAGCAGTTCTTC
few	-	TRBV2	TRBJ1-1	CASSEKSQYTEAFF	TGTGCCAGCAGTGAAAAAAGTCAGTACACTGAAGCTTTCTTT
-	TRBD2	TRBV14	TRBJ2-5	CASSQEFGIAGKETQYF	TGTGCCAGCAGCCAAGAATTCGGGATAGCGGGGAAAGAGACCCAGTACTTC
-	TRBD2	TRBV5-1	TRBJ2-1	CASSLEVSGGPSYNEQFF	TGCGCCAGCAGCTTAGAAGTTAGCGGGGGGCCCTCCTACAATGAGCAGTTCTTC
-	-	TRBV5-5	TRBJ1-5	CASSPGGELNQPQHF	TGTGCCAGCAGCCCCGGGGGGGAGCTCAATCAGCCCCAGCATTTT
-	TRBD2	TRBV2	TRBJ2-5	CASSLAGGPLETQYF	TGTGCCAGCAGTTTAGCGGGGGGGCCTCTGGAGACCCAGTACTTC
-	-	TRBV6-6	TRBJ1-2	CASSYSRQSYGYTF	TGTGCCAGCAGTTACTCGCGGCAGAGCTATGGCTACACCTTC
-	TRBD2	TRBV9	TRBJ2-3	CASSVGLAGEVDTQYF	TGTGCCAGCAGCGTTGGTCTAGCGGGGGAGGTAGATACGCAGTATTTT
-	-	TRBV4-3	TRBJ2-7	CASSYDRNYEQYF	TGCGCCAGCAGCTACGACAGGAACTACGAGCAGTACTTC
-	TRBD1	TRBV30	TRBJ1-6	CAWSPGTGFQSPLHF	TGTGCCTGGAGTCCCGGGACAGGGTTCCAGTCACCCCTCCACTTT
-	TRBD2	TRBV20-1	TRBJ2-1	CSASLGLAPGRSSYNEQFF	TGCAGTGCTAGTTTGGGACTAGCCCCCGGCCGCAGCTCCTACAATGAGCAGTTCTTC
-	TRBD1	TRBV19	TRBJ1-6	CASSIPDRMFSPLHF	TGTGCCAGTAGTATCCCGGACAGGATGTTTTCACCCCTCCACTTT
many	TRBD2	TRBV7-6	TRBJ2-3	CASSLLAGGPLTDTQYF	TGTGCCAGCAGCTTATTAGCGGGGGGGCCTTTAACGGATACGCAGTATTTT
-	TRBD1	TRBV13	TRBJ1-1	CASSTGTGNTEAFF	TGTGCCAGCAGCACCGGGACAGGAAACACTGAAGCTTTCTTT
few	TRBD1	TRBV30	TRBJ2-2	CAWSVLGQGTGELFF	TGTGCCTGGAGTGTACTGGGACAGGGCACCGGGGAGCTGTTTTTT
-	TRBD1	TRBV9	TRBJ1-2	CASSVGRQGTYGYTF	TGTGCCAGCAGCGTAGGGCGACAGGGAACCTATGGCTACACCTTC
-	-	TRBV6-1	TRBJ2-6	CASRDQGPGANVLTF	TGTGCCAGCAGAGATCAGGGGCCTGGGGCCAACGTCCTGACTTTC
-	-	TRBV7-9	TRBJ1-6	CASGSGGSSYNSPLHF	TGTGCCAGCGGGTCCGGGGGGAGCTCCTATAATTCACCCCTCCACTTT
-	TRBD1	TRBV7-3	TRBJ2-3	CASSPTGAGTDTQYF	TGTGCCAGCAGCCCCACAGGGGCCGGCACAGATACGCAGTATTTT
-	TRBD1	TRBV30	TRBJ1-3	CAWSSGQGSGNTIYF	TGTGCCTGGAGTTCGGGACAGGGTAGTGGAAACACCATATATTTT
-	-	TRBV4-3	TRBJ2-3	CASSLGGGTRTDTQYF	TGCGCCAGCAGCTTAGGGGGGGGGACGCGCACAGATACGCAGTATTTT
-	-	TRBV6-5	TRBJ1-2	CASSPDRIYGYTF	TGTGCCAGCAGCCCAGACAGAATCTATGGCTACACCTTC
-	-	TRBV16	TRBJ1-2	CASGSAGAFYGYTF	TGTGCCAGCGGGTCGGCGGGGGCTTTCTATGGCTACACCTTC
-	TRBD1	TRBV5-6	TRBJ2-1	CASSFRGTGRYNEQFF	TGTGCCAGCAGCTTCCGGGGGACAGGGCGCTACAATGAGCAGTTCTTC
few	-	TRBV7-3	TRBJ2-1	CASSLTAGATYDEQFF	TGTGCCAGCAGCTTAACTGCGGGGGCGACCTACGATGAGCAGTTCTTC
-	-	TRBV2	TRBJ2-3	CASRGGAQGSTQYF	TGTGCCAGCAGGGGGGGGGCCCAGGGTAGTACGCAGTATTTT
-	-	TRBV5-5	TRBJ2-7	CASSLAERHEQYF	TGTGCCAGCAGCTTGGCCGAGCGCCACGAGCAGTACTTC
few	TRBD2	TRBV4-1	TRBJ2-1	CASSQGASGGYNEQFF	TGCGCCAGCAGCCAAGGGGCTAGCGGGGGTTACAATGAGCAGTTCTTC
-	TRBD1	TRBV6-5	TRBJ2-1	CATLRWDRAINEQFF	TGTGCCACCCTTCGCTGGGACAGGGCTATCAATGAGCAGTTCTTC
-	-	TRBV3-1/TRBV3-2	TRBJ2-2	CASSQGGTNTGELFF	TGTGCCAGCAGCCAAGGTGGGACTAACACCGGGGAGCTGTTTTTT
-	-	TRBV5-1	TRBJ1-6	CASSGGNNSPLHF	TGCGCCAGCAGCGGCGGCAATAATTCACCCCTCCACTTT
-	-	TRBV21-1	TRBJ2-7	CASSFRTGPYEQYF	TGTGCCAGCAGCTTCCGGACAGGACCCTACGAGCAGTACTTC
-	TRBD1	TRBV6-1	TRBJ2-5	CASSEQQGAQETQYF	TGTGCCAGCAGTGAACAGCAGGGGGCCCAAGAGACCCAGTACTTC
-	TRBD1	TRBV29-1	TRBJ1-2	CSVEIGQGLVNYGYTF	TGCAGCGTGGAAATTGGACAGGGGCTAGTGAACTATGGCTACACCTTC
-	-	TRBV3-1/TRBV3-2	TRBJ2-2	CASSQDVRGANGELFF	TGTGCCAGCAGCCAAGATGTACGGGGGGCTAACGGGGAGCTGTTTTTT
-	TRBD1	TRBV18	TRBJ1-1	CASSPGQGVRNTEAFF	TGTGCCAGCTCACCCGGACAGGGAGTAAGGAACACTGAAGCTTTCTTT
-	-	TRBV5-4	TRBJ1-6	CASSLVRDSPLHF	TGTGCCAGCAGCTTGGTCAGGGATTCACCCCTCCACTTT
-	TRBD2	TRBV4-1	TRBJ2-5	CASSQGWGLAGGQETQYF	TGCGCCAGCAGCCAAGGATGGGGTTTAGCGGGGGGCCAAGAGACCCAGTACTTC
-	TRBD1	TRBV3-1/TRBV3-2	TRBJ2-1	CASSPRGTGEQFF	TGTGCCAGCAGCCCGAGGGGGACAGGTGAGCAGTTCTTC
-	-	TRBV28	TRBJ1-2	CASSLLRDGYTF	TGTGCCAGCAGTTTATTGCGGGATGGCTACACCTTC
-	-	TRBV3-1/TRBV3-2	TRBJ2-2	CASTPFGVDTGELFF	TGTGCCAGCACCCCCTTCGGGGTAGACACCGGGGAGCTGTTTTTT
once	-	TRBV21-1	TRBJ1-1	CASSRHIGGVYTNTEAFF	TGTGCCAGCAGCAGGCACATAGGGGGTGTGTATACGAACACTGAAGCTTTCTTT
few	TRBD1	TRBV4-1	TRBJ2-2	CASSTQGGTGELFF	TGCGCCAGCAGCACACAGGGGGGCACCGGGGAGCTGTTTTTT
few	TRBD1	TRBV18	TRBJ1-6	CASSRDRGGGSPLHF	TGTGCCAGCTCCCGGGACAGGGGGGGAGGATCACCCCTCCACTTT
-	-	TRBV7-2	TRBJ1-6	CASSLGPFNSPLHF	TGTGCCAGCAGCTTAGGTCCTTTTAATTCACCCCTCCACTTT
-	-	TRBV18	TRBJ1-1	CASSPVSGWDTEAFF	TGTGCCAGCTCACCGGTCTCGGGGTGGGACACTGAAGCTTTCTTT
-	TRBD1	TRBV27	TRBJ1-4	CASSQNRGGEKLFF	TGTGCCAGCAGTCAGAACAGGGGAGGTGAAAAACTGTTTTTT